One and the same sample provided the 17 T cell receptor beta chains below, sequenced in a study of T cell responses to AZD1222 COVID-19 vaccine. Data came from immunoSEQ multiplex PCR; TCRdb stores just in-frame clones and leaves some out. The sample yields 150,000 to 200,000 clones, 93% seen once. Sequencing used peripheral blood, obtained on day 0 of AZD1222 vaccination. These receptors originate from an adult in good health.

The rearrangement joins TRBV5-5 to TRBJ2-2; D is unclear. The CDR3 is made up of 14 amino acids. The V gene lost 3 bases and the J gene lost 3 bases, with 9 bases spanning the gap. Germline values: CDR1 SGHKS, CDR2 YYEKEE (reference sequence). This chain's CDR3 is CASSYGLDTGELFF. Written as DNA, the CDR3 is TGTGCCAGCAGCTACGGGTTGGACACCGGGGAGCTGTTTTTT.

This clone showed up just once. The V and J genes are TRBV3-1 (or the pseudogene TRBV3-2) and TRBJ2-7, with D uncertain. The V end was cut by 4 bases, the J end by 2 bases, with 6 bases between. This CDR3 comprises 12 residues. CDR1 is LGHDT, CDR2 YNNKEL, per germline (reference sequence). CDR3 DNA: TGTGCCAGCAGCCGCGGACCCTACGAGCAGTACTTC. Translating gives CASSRGPYEQYF.

The chain has TRBV4-1 and TRBJ1-2; no definite D call. Germline-derived CDR1 and CDR2 are MGHRA and YSYEKL. The CDR3 is made up of 15 amino acids. V lost 3 bases and J lost 0, with 11 bases in between. The CDR3 is CASSHPHGANYGYTF. For the CDR3, the DNA is TGCGCCAGCAGCCACCCGCATGGGGCTAACTATGGCTACACCTTC.

The J gene is TRBJ1-1, the V gene TRBV5-1, with D possibly TRBD1 on 6 matching bases. Trimming pared 5 bases from V and 1 base from J, leaving 18 bases between. CDR1 is SGHRS, CDR2 YFSETQ, per germline. The CDR3 spans 16 residues. Here the CDR3 reads CASSSTGGTRNTEAFF. The CDR3 bases are TGCGCCAGCAGTTCGACAGGTGGAACGCGGAACACTGAAGCTTTCTTT.

V is TRBV4-2 and J is TRBJ2-7; D is uncertain. Between the trimmed V and J ends, which lost 0 bases and 5 bases, there was a span of 5 bases. The CDR3 extends over 12 amino acids. Germline CDR1 and CDR2: LGHNA and YNFKEQ. In DNA, the CDR3 is TGTGCCAGCAGCCAAGACTCAGACGAGCAGTACTTC. Amino acid sequence: CASSQDSDEQYF.

V is TRBV18 and J is TRBJ1-2; TRBD1 agrees at 7 bases. After removal of 3 bases from V and 4 bases from J, the junction contained 11 bases not matched to a gene. The CDR3 consists of 16 residues. CDR1 and CDR2 from the germline V gene are KGHSH and LQKENI. The CDR3 here is CASSPDRVGYSYGYTF. The CDR3 DNA follows: TGTGCCAGCTCACCCGACAGGGTTGGATATAGCTATGGCTACACCTTC.

CDR3 loop: CASSLGGGEVNEQFF. CDR3 nucleotide sequence: TGTGCCAGCAGCTTAGGCGGGGGGGAGGTCAATGAGCAGTTCTTC. The J gene is TRBJ2-1, the V gene TRBV7-6, with TRBD2 matching over 9 bases. Germline trimming cut 1 base from V and 6 bases from J; bases unmatched to any gene: 4. CDR1 is SGHVS and CDR2 is FNYEAQ in the germline V gene. The CDR3 has 15 residues.

This rearrangement joins TRBV10-1 to TRBJ2-3; D uncertain. Per the germline V gene, CDR1 is WNHNN and CDR2 is SYGVQD (reference sequence). V was clipped by 2 bases and J by 5 bases, with 5 bases between them. The CDR3 has 12 residues. The CDR3 is CASSEDGDTQYF. CDR3 coding DNA: TGCGCCAGCAGTGAGGATGGAGATACGCAGTATTTT.

This clone turned up a few times. This chain joins TRBV6-5 and TRBJ1-2; 7 bases line up with TRBD1. V lost 6 bases and J lost 7; bases outside the gene matches: 8. The V gene's germline CDR1 is MNHEY and CDR2 SVGAGI. There are 13 residues in the CDR3. CDR3 DNA sequence: TGTGCCAGCAGATCCGACAGGGCCCGTGGCTACACCTTC. Protein sequence: CASRSDRARGYTF.

Here the CDR3 reads CASSHRSGANVLTF. The CDR3 DNA reads as TGTGCCAGCAGCCACAGGTCTGGGGCCAACGTCCTGACTTTC. The V call is TRBV5-6, the J call TRBJ2-6, with D perhaps TRBD1 (5 bases). The V and J ends lost 4 bases and 1 base respectively, with 6 bases between them. Germline CDR1 is SGHDT and CDR2 is YYEEEE. The CDR3 extends over 14 amino acids.

The CDR3 region has the DNA TGTGCCAGCATCCCAGATTTGAACACTGAAGCTTTCTTT. It specifies CASIPDLNTEAFF. The V call is TRBV6-5, the J call TRBJ1-1; no definite D call. Germline V gene data show CDR1 as MNHEY and CDR2 as SVGAGI. Trimming took off 7 bases at V and 0 bases at J, with 9 bases between the two ends. This CDR3 comprises 13 residues.

The chain recombines TRBV7-9 with TRBJ1-5; D ambiguous. The V gene lost 2 bases and the J gene lost 9 bases, with 5 bases spanning the gap. The V gene's germline CDR1 is SEHNR and CDR2 FQNEAQ (reference sequence). The CDR3 is 11 residues long. The CDR3 DNA reads as TGTGCCAGCAGCTTACGGGGGCCCCAGCATTTT. It encodes CASSLRGPQHF.

The CDR3 here is CASSGGQGYYYGYTF. In DNA, the CDR3 is TGTGCCAGCAGCGGGGGACAGGGGTACTACTATGGCTACACCTTC. This rearrangement joins TRBV25-1 to TRBJ1-2; TRBD1 matches 10 bases. V lost 6 bases to trimming and J lost 3 bases; unmatched junction nucleotides: 7. Germline assignment: CDR1 MGHDK and CDR2 SYGVNS. The CDR3 is made up of 15 amino acids.

V and J are TRBV7-9 and TRBJ1-1; maybe TRBD1 (6 bases). Trimming shortened V by 5 bases and J by 0 bases, and 13 bases separated the two germline ends. The CDR3 totals 15 residues. In germline, CDR1 is SEHNR, CDR2 FQNEAQ (reference sequence). As DNA, the CDR3 is TGTGCCAGCAGCCACAGGGTTGGTTTGAACACTGAAGCTTTCTTT. Amino acid sequence: CASSHRVGLNTEAFF.

This rearrangement joins TRBV6-5 to TRBJ1-3; D gene uncertain. Per the germline V gene, CDR1 is MNHEY and CDR2 is SVGAGI. With 8 bases removed from V and 4 bases from J, the gap between germline ends came to 12 bases. This CDR3 has 13 residues. CDR3 DNA: TGTGCCAGCCGAACGGGAACCGGAAACACCATATATTTT. It is translated as CASRTGTGNTIYF.

V usage is TRBV7-9 and J usage is TRBJ2-7, with D perhaps TRBD1 (6 bases). Deletions cut 1 base from V and 2 bases from J, with 21 bases between. The CDR3 runs to 18 residues. Germline loops: CDR1 SEHNR, CDR2 FQNEAQ (reference sequence). The CDR3 sequence is CASSLVRGEQGLTYEQYF. CDR3 sequence (DNA): TGTGCCAGCAGCTTAGTACGGGGTGAACAGGGATTAACCTACGAGCAGTACTTC.

Regarding this clone: At one end the junction does not follow the germline gene, possibly because of a read error. The V gene is TRBV5-1, the J gene TRBJ1-2, with unresolved D. The CDR3 covers 15 residues. Per germline, CDR1 SGHRS and CDR2 YFSETQ. The CDR3 sequence: CASRLDVGSRDGYTF. As DNA, the CDR3 is TGCGCCAGCAGGTTGGACGTGGGTTCTAGAGATGGCTACACCTTC.